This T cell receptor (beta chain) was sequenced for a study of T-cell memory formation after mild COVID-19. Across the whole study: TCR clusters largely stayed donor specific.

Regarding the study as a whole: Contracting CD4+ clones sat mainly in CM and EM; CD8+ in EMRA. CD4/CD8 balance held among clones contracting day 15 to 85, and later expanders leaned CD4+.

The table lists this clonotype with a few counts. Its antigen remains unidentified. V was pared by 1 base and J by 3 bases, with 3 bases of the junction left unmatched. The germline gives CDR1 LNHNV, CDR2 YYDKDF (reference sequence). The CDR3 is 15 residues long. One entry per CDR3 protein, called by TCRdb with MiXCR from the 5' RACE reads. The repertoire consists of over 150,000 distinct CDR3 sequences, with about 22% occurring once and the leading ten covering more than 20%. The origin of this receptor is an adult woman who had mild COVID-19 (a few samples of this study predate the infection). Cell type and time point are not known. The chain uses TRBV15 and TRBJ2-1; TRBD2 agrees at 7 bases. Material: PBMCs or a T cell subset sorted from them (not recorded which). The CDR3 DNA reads TGTGCCACCAGCAGAGCCCTAGCGGACTACAATGAGCAGTTCTTC. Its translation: CATSRALADYNEQFF.